Below, 2 T cell receptor beta chains from the same sample are listed, as sequenced in a study of shared clonotypes between healthy human individuals. TCRdb keeps only in-frame clones here, not all; method: immunoSEQ multiplex PCR. The sample carries over a million clones, 96% recorded once. Sequencing was done on a sample of naive CD4+ T cells sorted from blood. Subset indicated: CD45RA+ positively selected. The source is a man aged 25-45 years in good health.

The chain carries TRBV5-6 and TRBJ2-1; D is unclear. The CDR3 is made up of 14 amino acids. V was shortened by 4 bases and J by 4 bases, with 12 bases between the two germline ends. Germline V CDR1 and CDR2: SGHDT, YYEEEE. DNA of the CDR3: TGTGCCAGCAGCCTCTTGGACCAATACAATGAGCAGTTCTTC. It translates to CASSLLDQYNEQFF.

The chain combines TRBV6-1 with TRBJ2-1; 15 nucleotides align to TRBD2. Germline V CDR1 and CDR2: MNHNS, SASEGT. With 1 base clipped from V and 2 bases from J, the junction kept 6 bases outside the gene matches. This CDR3 contains 19 residues. This chain's CDR3 is CASSEVRTSGRVAYNEQFF. The CDR3 region has the DNA TGTGCCAGCAGTGAAGTGAGGACTAGCGGGAGGGTTGCCTACAATGAGCAGTTCTTC.